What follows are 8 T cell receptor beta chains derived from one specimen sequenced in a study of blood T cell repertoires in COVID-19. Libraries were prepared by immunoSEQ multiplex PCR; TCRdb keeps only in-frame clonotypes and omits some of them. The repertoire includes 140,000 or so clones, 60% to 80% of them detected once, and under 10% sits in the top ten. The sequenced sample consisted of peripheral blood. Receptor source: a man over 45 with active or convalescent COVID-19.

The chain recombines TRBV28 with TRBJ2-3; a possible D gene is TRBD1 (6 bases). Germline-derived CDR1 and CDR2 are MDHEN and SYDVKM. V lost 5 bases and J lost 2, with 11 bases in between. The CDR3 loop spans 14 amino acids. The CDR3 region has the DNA TGTGCCAGCAGTCCATGGACAGACACAGATACGCAGTATTTT. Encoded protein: CASSPWTDTDTQYF.

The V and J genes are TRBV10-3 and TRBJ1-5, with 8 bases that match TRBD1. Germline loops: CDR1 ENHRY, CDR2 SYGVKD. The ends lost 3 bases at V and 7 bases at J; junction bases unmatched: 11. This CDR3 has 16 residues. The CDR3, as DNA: TGTGCCATCAGTGACTCGGACAGGGACGGGAGGCAGCCCCAGCATTTT. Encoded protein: CAISDSDRDGRQPQHF.

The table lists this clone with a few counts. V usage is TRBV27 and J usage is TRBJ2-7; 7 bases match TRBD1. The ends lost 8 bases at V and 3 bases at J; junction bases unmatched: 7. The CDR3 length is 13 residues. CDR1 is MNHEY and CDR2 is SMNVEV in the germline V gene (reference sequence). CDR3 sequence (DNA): TGTGCCAGCGGATTTAACAGGGGCTACGAGCAGTACTTC. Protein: CASGFNRGYEQYF.

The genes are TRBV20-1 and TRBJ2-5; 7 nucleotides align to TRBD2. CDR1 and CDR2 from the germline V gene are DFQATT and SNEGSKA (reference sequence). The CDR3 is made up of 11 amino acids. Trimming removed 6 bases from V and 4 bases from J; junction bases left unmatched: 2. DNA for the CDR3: TGCAGTGCCGGGGGGTTAGAGACCCAGTACTTC. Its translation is CSAGGLETQYF.

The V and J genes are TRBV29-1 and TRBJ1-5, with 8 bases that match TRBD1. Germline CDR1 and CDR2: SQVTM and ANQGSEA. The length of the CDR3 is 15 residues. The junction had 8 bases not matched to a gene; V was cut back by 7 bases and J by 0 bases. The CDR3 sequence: CSAPGTGYSNQPQHF. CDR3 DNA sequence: TGCAGCGCCCCCGGGACAGGTTATAGCAATCAGCCCCAGCATTTT.

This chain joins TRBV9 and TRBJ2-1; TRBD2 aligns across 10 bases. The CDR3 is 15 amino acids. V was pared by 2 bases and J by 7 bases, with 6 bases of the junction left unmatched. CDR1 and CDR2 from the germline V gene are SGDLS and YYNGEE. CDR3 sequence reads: CASSVTSGNSNEQFF. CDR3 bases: TGTGCCAGCAGCGTTACTAGCGGGAACTCAAATGAGCAGTTCTTC.

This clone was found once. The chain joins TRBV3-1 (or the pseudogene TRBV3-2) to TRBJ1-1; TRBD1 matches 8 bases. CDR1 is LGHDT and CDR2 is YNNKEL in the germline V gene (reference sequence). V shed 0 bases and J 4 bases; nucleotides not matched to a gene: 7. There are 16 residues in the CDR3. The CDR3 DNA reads TGTGCCAGCAGCCAAGATCGCCGACAGGGGTCCACTGAAGCTTTCTTT. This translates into CASSQDRRQGSTEAFF.

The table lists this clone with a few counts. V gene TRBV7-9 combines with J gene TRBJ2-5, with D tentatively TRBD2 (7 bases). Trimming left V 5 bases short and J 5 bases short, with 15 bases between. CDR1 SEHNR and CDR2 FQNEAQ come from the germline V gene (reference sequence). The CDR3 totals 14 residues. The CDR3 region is CASSLGGVGETQYF. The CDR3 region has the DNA TGTGCCAGCAGCCTAGGGGGGGTCGGCGAGACCCAGTACTTC. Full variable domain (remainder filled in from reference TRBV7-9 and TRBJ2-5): DTGVSQNPRHKITKRGQNVTFRCDPISEHNRLYWYRQTLGQGPEFLTYFQNEAQLEKSRLLSDRFSAERPKGSFSTLEIQRTEQGDSAMYLCASSLGGVGETQYFGPGTRLLVL.